This T cell receptor (beta chain) was documented in a study of CD8+ T cells in alopecia areata. As for the study in general: Treatment ran 6 to 18 months, with 6 months of follow-up afterward. The percentage of affected scalp area served as the score of severity for treated patients. Study-level results: Scalp sample sequencing also detects resident alphabeta T cells of normal skin.

After isolation, RNA underwent reverse transcription to generate cDNA as the sequencing template. Some clones are missing from TCRdb's copy, which holds only in-frame ones; the method was immunoSEQ multiplex PCR. This sample has around 100,000 clones, with around 54% found just once. The treatment was: oral pan-JAK inhibitor, 5-10 mg twice daily. Worth noting for this clone: Its antigen is not identified.

V gave up 4 bases and J gave up 2 bases; unmatched junction bases: 5. The CDR3 is made up of 13 amino acids. In germline, CDR1 is SQVTM, CDR2 ANQGSEA. The rearrangement joins TRBV29-1 to TRBJ2-7, with TRBD2 matching 7 bases. The clonotype originates from a human donor with alopecia areata. The material sequenced was CD4+ T cells sorted from blood, taken at week 24, from a patient treated with tofacitinib. CDR3 nucleotide sequence: TGCAGCGTTGGCAGCGGGGCGACCTACGAGCAGTACTTC. Its protein product is CSVGSGATYEQYF.